This T cell receptor beta chain was found in a study of blood T cell repertoires in COVID-19. Study-level background: Acute and convalescent COVID-19 specimens originated in the United States, Italy and Spain. The cDNA or gDNA used as material had been derived from T cells, B-cell-depleted T cells, or PBMCs.

Original methodology: Amplified reference gene primers provided the basis for estimating nucleated cell counts. Clones were sequenced by immunoSEQ multiplex PCR, and TCRdb holds only the in-frame ones, with some missing. The V and J calls and the clone size are those of that table, but D and trimming were determined from the DNA. The data show about 70,000 clones, with approximately 83% seen just once and less than 15% held by the top ten. This CDR3 region has 13 residues. V dropped 4 bases and J dropped 4; count of bases not matched to a gene: 4. CDR1 is SQVTM, CDR2 ANQGSEA, per germline. The sample holds one count of this clone.

This sequence joins TRBV29-1 and TRBJ1-5, with TRBD1 identical over 7 bases. The sequenced material came from peripheral blood. The TCR comes from a human donor in a cohort sampled during active COVID-19. CDR3 coding DNA: TGCAGCGTTGGACAGGGAAAGAATCAGCCCCAGCATTTT. It codes for CSVGQGKNQPQHF.